This T cell receptor (beta chain) was documented in a study of T cell responses to AZD1222 COVID-19 vaccine. Study information: Some second doses came at about 4 weeks and others at about 12 weeks; these were pooled. Study-level results: White British people made up most donors, females outnumbered males, and clonal diversity was possibly underestimated. Baseline serology detected seropositivity in only six AZD1222 recipients.

For this clone: Its matching antigen is unknown.

Produced via immunoSEQ multiplex PCR; TCRdb's table is partial and in-frame only. The sample records approximately 150,000 clones, 85% to 95% being singletons. Trimming shortened V by 6 bases and J by 11 bases, and 21 bases separated the two germline ends. Per the germline V gene, CDR1 is SQVTM and CDR2 is ANQGSEA. CDR3 length equals 13 residues. The gene calls are TRBV29-1 and TRBJ2-3; D may be TRBD2 (6 bases). The source was peripheral blood, collected on day 0 of AZD1222 vaccination. This TCR derives from an adult in good health. The CDR3 region is CSVAGTAIGGQYF. CDR3 DNA sequence: TGCAGCGTCGCTGGGACTGCTATCGGGGGGCAGTATTTT.